This TCR beta chain was identified in a study of Graves' ophthalmopathy and Graves' hyperthyroidism (dated by TCRdb to the late 2010s). In the study overall: Peripheral blood was collected at initial diagnosis, prior to any treatment. The study used TCR beta repertoire signatures to distinguish Graves' ophthalmopathy from Graves' hyperthyroidism and to predict progression to ophthalmopathy. In total, 135 blood samples were TCR-sequenced: approximately 42 ophthalmopathy, approximately 75 hyperthyroidism and some 17 hyperthyroidism-to-ophthalmopathy patients. To explore V-J signatures that distinguish ophthalmopathy from hyperthyroidism, a discovery set of around 100 patients was enrolled, made up of about 40 with ophthalmopathy and some 56 with stable hyperthyroidism. An independent validation cohort was composed of fewer than 20 hyperthyroidism patients and around 15 patients who later progressed from hyperthyroidism to ophthalmopathy. In a handful of hyperthyroidism patients, the T-cell repertoire of thyroid tissue was compared with the T-cell repertoire of blood. Once sampling was done, hyperthyroidism patients were given methimazole at a starting dose of 30 mg daily, while ophthalmopathy patients were given high-dose intravenous methylprednisolone.

Points the paper makes about the study in general: Ophthalmopathy was separated from stable hyperthyroidism by the 13-signature model with about 85% sensitivity and 81% to 84% specificity in cross-validation and with 80%/75% in the test set. In validation, the model predicted ophthalmopathy progression with less than 71% sensitivity and 72.22% specificity; approximately 12 predicted patients were CT-confirmed with GO in a median of approximately six months. Sample size was not statistically predetermined, and group allocation was not concealed from the investigators. Most expanded thyroid clonotypes with a frequency above 0.001 also appeared in blood, which suggests that blood repertoires may reflect the immune response in the thyroid.

For repertoire sequencing, TCR beta CDR3 regions were amplified from RNA transcripts. The first round of RT-PCR was done with HTBI primers and the Qiagen OneStep RT-PCR kit, and was followed by a second round of multiplex PCR, then size selection and purification. Libraries were sequenced on an Illumina HiSeq2000 using paired-end 100 bp reads. On the authors' methods: SOAPnuke was used to process the reads, removing any read that contained adapters or uncalled bases, had a mean Phred below 15, or lacked an exact match to the constant primer or identifier. High-quality paired reads were merged with COPE v1.2.5. Unique nucleotide sequences were defined as clonotypes and aligned to IMGT TRB V, D and J references using MiTCR v1.1. Analysis was restricted to V-J combinations with a frequency above 0.0001, which covered 99.2% of repertoires. A TCR clonal expansion and chaos score per V-J combination was defined as the ratio of F50 clonal expansion to chaos observed in the TCRdist matrix. Welch's t-statistics and random forest were used to reduce features to 10 to 15 V-J combinations, which were fed into a naive Bayes classifier. Thyroid-blood repertoire similarity was quantified with the Morisita-Horn index. TCRdb reran the public reads through fastp at Q25 and MiXCR, keeping productive beta chains. Rows with a matching CDR3 protein are joined into one entry that keeps the most common DNA and genes. None of the V and J calls come from the authors' own analysis; TCRdb made them. The sample yields 300,000 to 400,000 distinct CDR3 sequences; around a sixth were counted once. The ten top clones hold around 12% of the sample.

This clonotype appeared many times. Its antigen remains unidentified. Within one base of it there is no much larger clone, and no base qualities were kept. CDR1 and CDR2, looked up from the germline V gene, are MDHEN and SYDVKM. The CDR3 numbers 16 residues from cysteine through phenylalanine. The retained sequence is limited to the CDR3, 48 bases, with the frame set at the first base. Germline trimming amounts to 8 bases on V and 7 bases on J, with 10 as the count of junction bases outside the gene matches. Patients with ophthalmopathy had moderately to severely active disease, with a Clinical Activity Score of 3 or more, a NOSPECS grade of 4 or more, and a disease duration of less than 3 months. Anyone with other autoimmune diseases, uncontrolled infections, pregnancy or lactation was excluded from the study. Diagnosis relied on clinical symptoms, serum thyroxine, TRAb, thyroid ultrasound and orbital computed tomography. Ficoll-Paque density gradient centrifugation was used to isolate PBMCs from approximately 11 ml of fresh peripheral blood. Total RNA was extracted with Trizol reagent and quality-checked on an Agilent 2100 Bioanalyzer.

This TCR was recovered from an adult man with Graves' ophthalmopathy. The V gene is TRBV28 and the J gene is TRBJ1-6, and 11 junction bases match TRBD1. Sequencing was carried out using peripheral blood. The nucleotide sequence is given as TGTGCCAGCGACCGAGAAGGGACAGGGGGGAATTCACCCCTCCACTTT. This is translated as CASDREGTGGNSPLHF.